This T cell receptor (beta chain) was observed in a study of blood T cell repertoires in COVID-19. Whole-study context: Samples representing acute and convalescent COVID-19 were sourced from the United States, Italy and Spain. Sources were T cells, B-cell-depleted T cells, or PBMCs; the material itself was cDNA or gDNA.

This clone was detected many times. Those who participated ranged in age from roughly 18 to 89 years and resided in 20 to 25 US areas. This CDR3 contains 17 residues. V was pared by 0 bases and J by 0 bases, with 6 bases of the junction left unmatched. Germline V gives CDR1 LNHNV, CDR2 YYDKDF (reference sequence). Clones were read by immunoSEQ multiplex PCR, and TCRdb kept only the in-frame ones, dropping some. This table has some 330,000 clones, under 90% appearing once. V is TRBV15 and J is TRBJ2-3; 7 bases agree with TRBD2. The clonotype was recovered from a man aged 25 to 40 who had recovered from COVID-19. What was sequenced was PBMCs or T cells enriched from blood (not recorded which). The CDR3 loop is CATSREVGGGSTDTQYF. DNA of the CDR3: TGTGCCACCAGCAGAGAAGTGGGCGGGGGTAGCACAGATACGCAGTATTTT. Variable domain in full (rest from reference TRBV15 and TRBJ2-3): DAMVIQNPRYQVTQFGKPVTLSCSQTLNHNVMYWYQQKSSQAPKLLFHYYDKDFNNEADTPDNFQSRRPNTSFCFLDIRSPGLGDTAMYLCATSREVGGGSTDTQYFGPGTRLTVL.